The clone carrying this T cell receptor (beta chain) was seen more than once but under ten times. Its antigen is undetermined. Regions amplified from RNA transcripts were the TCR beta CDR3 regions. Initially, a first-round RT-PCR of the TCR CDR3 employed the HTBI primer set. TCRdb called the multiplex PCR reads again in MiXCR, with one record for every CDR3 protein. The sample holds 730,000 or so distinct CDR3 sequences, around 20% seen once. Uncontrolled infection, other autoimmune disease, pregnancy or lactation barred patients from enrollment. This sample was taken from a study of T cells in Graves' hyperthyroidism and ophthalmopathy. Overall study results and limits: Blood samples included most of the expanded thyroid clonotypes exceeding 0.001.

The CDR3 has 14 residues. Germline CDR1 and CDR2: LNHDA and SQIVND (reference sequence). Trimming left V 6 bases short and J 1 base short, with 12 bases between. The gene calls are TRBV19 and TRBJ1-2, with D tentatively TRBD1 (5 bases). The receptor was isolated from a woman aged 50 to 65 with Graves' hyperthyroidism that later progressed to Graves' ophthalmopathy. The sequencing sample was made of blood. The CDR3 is CASSPRGHNYGYTF. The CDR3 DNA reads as TGTGCCAGTAGCCCTCGGGGCCATAACTATGGCTACACCTTC.